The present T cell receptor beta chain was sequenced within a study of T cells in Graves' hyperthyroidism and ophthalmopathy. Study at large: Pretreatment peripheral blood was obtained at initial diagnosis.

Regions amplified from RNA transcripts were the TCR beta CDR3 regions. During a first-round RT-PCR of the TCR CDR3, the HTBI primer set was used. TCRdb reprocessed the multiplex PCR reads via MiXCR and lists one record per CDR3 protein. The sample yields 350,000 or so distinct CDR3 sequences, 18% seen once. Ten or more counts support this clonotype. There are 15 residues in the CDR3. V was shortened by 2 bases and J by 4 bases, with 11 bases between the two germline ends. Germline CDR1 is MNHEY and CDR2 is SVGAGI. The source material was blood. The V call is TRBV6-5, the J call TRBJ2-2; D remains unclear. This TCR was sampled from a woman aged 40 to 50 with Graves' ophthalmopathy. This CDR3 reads CASSYRRAGTGELFF. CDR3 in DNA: TGTGCCAGCAGTTACAGGAGAGCTGGCACCGGGGAGCTGTTTTTT.